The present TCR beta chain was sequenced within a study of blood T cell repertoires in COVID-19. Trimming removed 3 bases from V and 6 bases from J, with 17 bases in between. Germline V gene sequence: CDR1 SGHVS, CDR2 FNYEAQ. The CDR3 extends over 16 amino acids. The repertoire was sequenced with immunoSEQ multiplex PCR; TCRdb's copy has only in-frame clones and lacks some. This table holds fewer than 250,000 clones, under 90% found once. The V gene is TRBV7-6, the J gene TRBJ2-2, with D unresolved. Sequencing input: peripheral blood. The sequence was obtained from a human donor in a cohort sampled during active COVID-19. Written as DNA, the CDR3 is TGTGCCAGCAGCTTCCCCATAGGCGGAAGGCCCGGGGAGCTGTTTTTT. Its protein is CASSFPIGGRPGELFF.